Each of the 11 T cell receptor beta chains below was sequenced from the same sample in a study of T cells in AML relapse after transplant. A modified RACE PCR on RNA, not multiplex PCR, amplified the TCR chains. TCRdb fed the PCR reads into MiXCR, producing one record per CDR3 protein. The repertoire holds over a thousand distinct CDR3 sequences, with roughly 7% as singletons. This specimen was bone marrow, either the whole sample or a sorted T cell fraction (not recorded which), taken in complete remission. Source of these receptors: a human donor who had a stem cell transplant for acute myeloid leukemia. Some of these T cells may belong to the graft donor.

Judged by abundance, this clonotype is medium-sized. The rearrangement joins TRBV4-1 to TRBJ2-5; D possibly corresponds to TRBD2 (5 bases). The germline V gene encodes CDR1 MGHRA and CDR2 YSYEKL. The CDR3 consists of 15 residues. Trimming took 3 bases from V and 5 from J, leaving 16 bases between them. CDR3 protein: CASSQRAETFETQYF. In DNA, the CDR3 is TGCGCCAGCAGCCAGAGAGCGGAGACCTTTGAGACCCAGTACTTC.

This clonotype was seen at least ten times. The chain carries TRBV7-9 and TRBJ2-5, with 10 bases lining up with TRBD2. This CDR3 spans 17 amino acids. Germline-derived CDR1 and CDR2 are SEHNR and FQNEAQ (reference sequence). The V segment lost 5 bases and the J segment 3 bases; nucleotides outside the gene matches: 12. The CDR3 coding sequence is TGTGCCAGCAGCCCCTTGACTAGCGGGCAAGGGGAAGAGACCCAGTACTTC. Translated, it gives CASSPLTSGQGEETQYF.

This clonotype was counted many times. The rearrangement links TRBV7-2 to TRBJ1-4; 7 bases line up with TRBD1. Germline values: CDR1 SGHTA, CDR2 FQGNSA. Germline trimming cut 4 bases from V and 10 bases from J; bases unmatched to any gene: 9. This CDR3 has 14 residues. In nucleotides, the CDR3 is TGTGCCAGCAGCTCAGCGACCGGGACAGCAAAACTGTTTTTT. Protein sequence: CASSSATGTAKLFF.

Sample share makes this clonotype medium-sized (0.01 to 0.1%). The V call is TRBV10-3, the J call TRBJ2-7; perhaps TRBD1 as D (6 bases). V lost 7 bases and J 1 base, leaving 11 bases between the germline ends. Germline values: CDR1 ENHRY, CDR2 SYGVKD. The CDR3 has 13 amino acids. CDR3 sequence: CAIMGHLSYEQYF. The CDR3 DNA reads TGTGCCATCATGGGACACCTTTCCTACGAGCAGTACTTC.

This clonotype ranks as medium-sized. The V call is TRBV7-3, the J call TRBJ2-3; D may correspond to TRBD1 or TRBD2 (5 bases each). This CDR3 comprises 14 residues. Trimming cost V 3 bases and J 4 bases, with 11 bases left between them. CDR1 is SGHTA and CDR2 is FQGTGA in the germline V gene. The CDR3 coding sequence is TGTGCCAGCAGCTTCGGGACGGGCGCAGATACGCAGTATTTT. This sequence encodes CASSFGTGADTQYF.

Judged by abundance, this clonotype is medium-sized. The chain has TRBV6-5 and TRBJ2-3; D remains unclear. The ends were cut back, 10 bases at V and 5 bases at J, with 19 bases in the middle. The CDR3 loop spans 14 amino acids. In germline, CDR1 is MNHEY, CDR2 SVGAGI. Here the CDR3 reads CATSNGALGDTQYF. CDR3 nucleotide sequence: TGTGCCACCTCGAACGGAGCCTTGGGAGATACGCAGTATTTT.

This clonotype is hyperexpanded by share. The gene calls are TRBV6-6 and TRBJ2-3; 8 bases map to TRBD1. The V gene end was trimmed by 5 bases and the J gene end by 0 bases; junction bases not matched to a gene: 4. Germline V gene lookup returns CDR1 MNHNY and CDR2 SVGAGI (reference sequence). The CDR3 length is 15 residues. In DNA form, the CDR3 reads TGTGCCAGCAGTCGACAGGGGACCAGCACAGATACGCAGTATTTT. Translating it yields CASSRQGTSTDTQYF.

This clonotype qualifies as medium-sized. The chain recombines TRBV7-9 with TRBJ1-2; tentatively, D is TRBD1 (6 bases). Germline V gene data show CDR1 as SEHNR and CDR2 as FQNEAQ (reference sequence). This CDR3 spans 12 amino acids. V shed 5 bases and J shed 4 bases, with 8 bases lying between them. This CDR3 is CASSRDTYGYTF. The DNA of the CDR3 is TGTGCCAGCAGCAGGGACACCTATGGCTACACCTTC.

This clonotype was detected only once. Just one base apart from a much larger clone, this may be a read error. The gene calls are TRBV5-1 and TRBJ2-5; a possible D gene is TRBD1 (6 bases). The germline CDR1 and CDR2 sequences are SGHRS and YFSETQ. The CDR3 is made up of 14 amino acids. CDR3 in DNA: TGCGCCGGCAGCATGGGACAAGGGGAAGAGACCCAGTACTTC. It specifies CAGSMGQGEETQYF.

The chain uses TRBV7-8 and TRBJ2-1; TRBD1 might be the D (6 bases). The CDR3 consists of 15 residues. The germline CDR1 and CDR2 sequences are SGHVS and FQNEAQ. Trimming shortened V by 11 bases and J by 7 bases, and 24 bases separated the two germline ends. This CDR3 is CAVPGPTGSGNEQFF. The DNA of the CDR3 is TGTGCCGTTCCAGGGCCGACAGGTTCGGGTAATGAGCAGTTCTTC.

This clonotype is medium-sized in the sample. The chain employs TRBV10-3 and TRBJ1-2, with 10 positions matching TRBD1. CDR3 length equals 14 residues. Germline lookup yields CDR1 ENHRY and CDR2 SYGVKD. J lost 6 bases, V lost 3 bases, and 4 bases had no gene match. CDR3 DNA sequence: TGTGCCATCAGTGATCGACAGGGGGCGCATGGCTACACCTTC. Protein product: CAISDRQGAHGYTF.